This T cell receptor beta chain was retrieved from a study of shared clonotypes between healthy human individuals. Method: immunoSEQ multiplex PCR; TCRdb's copy keeps in-frame clones and lacks some. Among about 510,000 clones listed, 90% to 96% were seen once. The sequence derives from a woman in her 30s in good health. The sequencing sample was made of naive CD4+ T cells sorted from blood. Subset indicated: CD45RA+ positively selected.

The CDR3: CASRRGQGHEAFF. The CDR3, as DNA: TGTGCCAGCAGACGCGGACAGGGCCATGAAGCTTTCTTT. The J gene is TRBJ1-1, the V gene TRBV6-6; 8 bases align to TRBD1. The CDR3 loop spans 13 amino acids. Germline V CDR1 and CDR2: MNHNY, SVGAGI (reference sequence). Unmatched junction bases numbered 7, after V lost 6 bases and J lost 7 bases.